This passage covers 20 T cell receptor beta chains from one sample sequenced in a study of CD8 T cells in ankylosing spondylitis. Each CDR3 protein is one row after TCRdb ran MiXCR on the 5' RACE reads. The sample lists a few hundred thousand distinct CDR3 sequences; roughly 10% were seen once. Sequencing used blood, either unsorted or a sorted T cell fraction (not recorded which). The receptors were sampled from a male donor with ankylosing spondylitis or in good health (not recorded which).

The chain recombines TRBV25-1 with TRBJ1-4; TRBD1 matches 7 bases. The CDR3 extends over 15 amino acids. Germline assignment: CDR1 MGHDK and CDR2 SYGVNS. Trimming took 2 bases from V and 8 from J; bases not matched to a gene: 8. The chain's CDR3 is CASSENTGVGEKLFF. CDR3 nucleotides: TGTGCCAGCAGTGAAAACACAGGGGTAGGGGAAAAACTGTTTTTT.

This clonotype occurred many times. The chain uses TRBV29-1 and TRBJ1-4; TRBD1 matches at 10 bases. CDR3 size: 15 residues. The V gene end was trimmed by 5 bases and the J gene end by 7 bases; junction bases not matched to a gene: 10. The germline V gene encodes CDR1 SQVTM and CDR2 ANQGSEA. CDR3 DNA: TGCAGCGTTTGGTCCGGGACAGGGGAGGGTGAAAAACTGTTTTTT. Protein: CSVWSGTGEGEKLFF. The complete variable domain, with remaining parts taken from reference TRBV29-1 and TRBJ1-4, reads SAVISQKPSRDICQRGTSLTIQCQVDSQVTMMFWYRQQPGQSLTLIATANQGSEATYESGFVIDKFPISRPNLTFSTLTVSNMSPEDSSIYLCSVWSGTGEGEKLFFGSGTQLSVL.

This clonotype was seen at least ten times. V is TRBV24-1 and J is TRBJ2-7; possibly TRBD1 or TRBD2 for D (6 bases each). This CDR3 has 16 amino acids. V was trimmed by 3 bases and J by 9 bases, leaving 23 bases between them. Germline assignment: CDR1 KGHDR and CDR2 SFDVKD. CDR3 bases: TGTGCCACCAGTGATCCTGGGGAGGACAGTGGTTATGCGCAGTACTTC. It encodes CATSDPGEDSGYAQYF.

The chain employs TRBV28 and TRBJ2-5; no clear D. The CDR3 runs 14 residues. V was pared by 6 bases and J by 4 bases, with 15 bases between. Per germline, CDR1 MDHEN and CDR2 SYDVKM. The CDR3 nucleotides read TGTGCCAGCAGCCCTGACCCAAAAGGAGAGACCCAGTACTTC. Amino acids: CASSPDPKGETQYF.

This chain links TRBV15 with TRBJ2-1; TRBD2 might be the D (5 bases). CDR3 length equals 17 residues. With 3 bases removed from V and 10 bases from J, the gap between germline ends came to 25 bases. Looked up from germline, CDR1 is LNHNV and CDR2 is YYDKDF (reference sequence). CDR3 bases: TGTGCCACCAGCAGCTCGGGAACTCTCAGTGACGGGCGAGAGCAGTTCTTC. Translation gives CATSSSGTLSDGREQFF.

This clonotype occurred a few times. The V gene is TRBV5-6, the J gene TRBJ2-6; 7 nucleotides agree with TRBD2. The CDR3 sequence is 15 residues long. Germline V gene lookup returns CDR1 SGHDT and CDR2 YYEEEE. The V and J ends lost 4 bases and 0 bases, in that order; junction bases with no gene match: 1. CDR3 coding DNA: TGTGCCAGCAGCCCGGGGGGCTCTGGGGCCAACGTCCTGACTTTC. Translated: CASSPGGSGANVLTF.

The sample holds a few counts of this clonotype. CDR3: CASSLPLQYNEQFF. In DNA, the CDR3 is TGTGCCAGCAGTTTGCCACTGCAATACAATGAGCAGTTCTTC. The chain is built from TRBV28 and TRBJ2-1; no clear D gene. The CDR3 sequence is 14 residues long. Germline CDR1 and CDR2: MDHEN and SYDVKM. Trimming took off 3 bases at V and 4 bases at J, with 10 bases between the two ends.

This clonotype came up many times. The genes are TRBV5-1 and TRBJ2-3, with D possibly called TRBD1 or TRBD2 (6 bases each). Germline loops: CDR1 SGHRS, CDR2 YFSETQ. CDR3 length: 14 amino acids. V lost 2 bases, J lost 2 bases, and 9 bases lay in between. The CDR3 DNA is TGCGCCAGCAGCTTCGGGGGCCTCACAGATACGCAGTATTTT. Protein sequence: CASSFGGLTDTQYF.

DNA for the CDR3: TGTGCCAGCAGCTTAACAGGGGTAAATTCACCCCTCCACTTT. Its translation is CASSLTGVNSPLHF. V gene TRBV5-4 combines with J gene TRBJ1-6; 7 bases align to TRBD1. CDR1 is SGHNT, CDR2 YYREEE, per germline (reference sequence). With V trimmed by 2 bases and J by 7 bases, 3 bases remained unmatched. This CDR3 is built from 14 residues.

This clonotype has more than one count but fewer than ten. The CDR3: CASSLTDRATLEQYF. The CDR3 coding sequence is TGCGCCAGCAGCCTAACGGACAGGGCTACCCTCGAGCAGTACTTC. The chain carries TRBV5-1 and TRBJ2-7; 8 bases are a match to TRBD1. Unmatched junction bases numbered 12, after V lost 4 bases and J lost 6 bases. The CDR3 is made up of 15 amino acids. Per germline, CDR1 SGHRS and CDR2 YFSETQ. Using reference TRBV5-1 and TRBJ2-7 for the parts outside the CDR3, the full variable domain is KAGVTQTPRYLIKTRGQQVTLSCSPISGHRSVSWYQQTPGQGLQFLFEYFSETQRNKGNFPGRFSGRQFSNSRSEMNVSTLELGDSALYLCASSLTDRATLEQYFGPGTRLTVT.

This clonotype has more than one count but fewer than ten. The chain couples TRBV12-3 or TRBV12-4 to TRBJ1-2, with D possibly TRBD1 on 6 matching bases. Trimming took off 6 bases at V and 4 bases at J, with 21 bases between the two ends. The CDR3 is made up of 16 amino acids. DNA for the CDR3: TGTGCCAGCAGCCCAACAGCCAGGGGAGTGGTCTATGGCTACACCTTC. It translates to CASSPTARGVVYGYTF.

This clonotype came up many times. V usage is TRBV9 and J usage is TRBJ1-5, with TRBD1 as a possible D gene (5 bases). Germline loops: CDR1 SGDLS, CDR2 YYNGEE. The CDR3 is 14 amino acids. V lost 3 bases and J 6 bases, leaving 13 bases between the germline ends. CDR3 nucleotides: TGTGCCAGCAGCGCCGGGGGATTGGGTCAGCCCCAGCATTTT. Its protein is CASSAGGLGQPQHF. Full variable domain (outside the CDR3, taken from reference TRBV9 and TRBJ1-5): DSGVTQTPKHLITATGQRVTLRCSPRSGDLSVYWYQQSLDQGLQFLIQYYNGEERAKGNILERFSAQQFPDLHSELNLSSLELGDSALYFCASSAGGLGQPQHFGDGTRLSIL.

This clonotype was seen a handful of times. The gene calls are TRBV29-1 and TRBJ1-1, with 7 bases lining up with TRBD1. Trimming at V came to 7 bases and at J to 3 bases, leaving 8 bases not matched to a gene. This CDR3 has 13 residues. In germline, CDR1 is SQVTM, CDR2 ANQGSEA. As DNA, the CDR3 is TGCAGCGGAGAACGACAGGGAGACACTGAAGCTTTCTTT. Encoded protein: CSGERQGDTEAFF.

This clonotype was detected only a few times. V and J are TRBV5-1 and TRBJ2-7; 7 nucleotides match TRBD2. The CDR3 totals 15 residues. Trimming at V came to 0 bases and at J to 2 bases, leaving 5 bases not matched to a gene. In germline, CDR1 is SGHRS, CDR2 YFSETQ. The CDR3 DNA reads TGCGCCAGCAGCTTGGTCGCGGGAGAGGCCTACGAGCAGTACTTC. It encodes CASSLVAGEAYEQYF.

V usage is TRBV18 and J usage is TRBJ2-1; no clear D gene. The CDR3 covers 11 residues. CDR1 KGHSH and CDR2 LQKENI come from the germline V gene. V lost 2 bases to trimming and J lost 6 bases, with 2 bases between them. CDR3 DNA sequence: TGTGCCAGCTCACCAGTCAATGAGCAGTTCTTC. It is translated as CASSPVNEQFF.

This clonotype was picked up many times. The chain carries TRBV20-1 and TRBJ2-5; D unresolved. Per germline, CDR1 DFQATT and CDR2 SNEGSKA (reference sequence). Trimming shortened V by 3 bases and J by 5 bases, and 10 bases separated the two germline ends. CDR3 size: 12 residues. The CDR3 bases are TGCAGTGCTAGTGACGGGTTGGAGACCCAGTACTTC. Translated: CSASDGLETQYF.

The chain carries TRBV24-1 and TRBJ2-6; possibly TRBD1 for D (6 bases). Trimming took 3 bases from V and 4 from J, leaving 12 bases between them. Looked up from germline, CDR1 is KGHDR and CDR2 is SFDVKD. This CDR3 contains 16 residues. CDR3 amino acids: CATSDVTGLGANVLTF. CDR3 in DNA: TGTGCCACCAGTGATGTTACAGGGCTCGGGGCCAACGTCCTGACTTTC.

This clonotype showed up many times. The chain couples TRBV20-1 to TRBJ2-5; D not certain. Germline CDR1 DFQATT, CDR2 SNEGSKA (reference sequence). This CDR3 contains 12 residues. Trimming took off 1 base at V and 4 bases at J, with 7 bases between the two ends. CDR3 DNA sequence: TGCAGTGCTAGAGTTATCGCAGAGACCCAGTACTTC. Its translation is CSARVIAETQYF.

The chain joins TRBV7-9 to TRBJ2-6; D gene ambiguous. Trimming removed 5 bases at V and 0 bases at J, with 11 bases between. CDR1 SEHNR and CDR2 FQNEAQ come from the germline V gene (reference sequence). This CDR3 is built from 16 residues. CDR3 amino acids: CASSRTGRSGANVLTF. The DNA of the CDR3 is TGTGCCAGCAGCCGGACGGGCCGCTCTGGGGCCAACGTCCTGACTTTC.

This clonotype was counted ten times or more. The V call is TRBV3-1, the J call TRBJ2-7, with TRBD2 matching over 12 bases. Germline CDR1 is LGHDT and CDR2 is YNNKEL (reference sequence). V shed 0 bases, J shed 2 bases, and the junction held 11 bases outside the gene matches. The CDR3 loop spans 19 amino acids. As DNA, the CDR3 is TGTGCCAGCAGCCAAGATTTTACTAGCGGGAGGTACATTACCTACGAGCAGTACTTC. Protein product: CASSQDFTSGRYITYEQYF.